This T cell receptor (beta chain) is from a study of T-cell reconstitution after alpha-beta-depleted transplantation in children. Study-wide results and caveats: After one year, T-cell counts and TCRbeta diversity mostly came from new T cells. Roughly two months post-transplant, alpha-beta T cells reportedly originated from several hundred graft clones that had expanded. Some patients showed high day-60 TCRbeta diversity, which derived from surviving recipient T cells and thymic progenitors.

Trimming removed 0 bases at V and 8 bases at J, with 11 bases between. CDR1 SGHDT and CDR2 YYEEEE come from the germline V gene. The CDR3 is 14 amino acids. Notes on this clonotype: Antigen: not known.

Preparation of the TCRbeta library used unique molecular identifiers. TCRdb reanalysed the PCR reads using MiXCR and keeps one entry per CDR3 protein. This sample carries approximately 980,000 distinct CDR3 sequences, about 29% of them seen once, and the ten largest clones take over 25%. This clonotype was obtained from a boy in the first two years of life who had a stem cell transplant for SCID, so the T cells may come from the graft donor. The chain carries TRBV5-6 and TRBJ1-4; D ambiguous. The sample consisted of PBMCs, mostly from graft donor cells, taken 360 days after TCRalphabeta/CD19-depleted stem cell transplant. In DNA, the CDR3 is TGTGCCAGCAGCTTGGGCGGGAAGCACGAAAAACTGTTTTTT. Protein product: CASSLGGKHEKLFF.